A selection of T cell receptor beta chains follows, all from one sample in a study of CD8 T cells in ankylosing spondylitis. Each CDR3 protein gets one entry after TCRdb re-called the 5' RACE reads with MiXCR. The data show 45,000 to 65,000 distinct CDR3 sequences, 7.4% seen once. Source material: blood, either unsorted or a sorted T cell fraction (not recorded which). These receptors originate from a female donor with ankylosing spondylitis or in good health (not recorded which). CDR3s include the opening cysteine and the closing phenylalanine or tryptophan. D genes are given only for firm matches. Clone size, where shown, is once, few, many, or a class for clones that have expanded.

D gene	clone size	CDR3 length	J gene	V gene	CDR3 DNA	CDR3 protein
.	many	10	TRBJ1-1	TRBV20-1	TGCAGTGCTAGAGCGGGAGTCGCTTTCTTT	CSARAGVAFF
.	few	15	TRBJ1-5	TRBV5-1	TGCGCCAGCAGCTTGGAGGGGATCAGCAATCAGCCCCAGCATTTT	CASSLEGISNQPQHF
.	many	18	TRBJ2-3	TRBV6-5	TGTGCCAGCAGTTACTTTAGCCCAGGGAACCCTAACACAGATACGCAGTATTTT	CASSYFSPGNPNTDTQYF
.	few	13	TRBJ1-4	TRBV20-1	TGCAGTGCCGAAAGCCGGGGTCTTGAAAAACTGTTTTTT	CSAESRGLEKLFF
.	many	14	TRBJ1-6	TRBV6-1	TGTGCCAGTTTCACCGGGACACGCAATTCACCCCTCCACTTT	CASFTGTRNSPLHF
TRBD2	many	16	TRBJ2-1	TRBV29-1	TGCAGCGTTGAGTTAGCGGGGGGGCCGAGAATTAATGAGCAGTTCTTC	CSVELAGGPRINEQFF
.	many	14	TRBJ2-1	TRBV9	TGTGCCAGCAGCGATGACCCTTCTCGCAATGAGCAGTTCTTC	CASSDDPSRNEQFF
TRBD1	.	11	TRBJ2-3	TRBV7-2	TGTGCCAGCAGCCCAGGGGACAGAGGATTTTTT	CASSPGDRGFF
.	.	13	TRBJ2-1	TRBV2	TGTGCCAGCACCGACGGACAGAACAATGAGCAGTTCTTC	CASTDGQNNEQFF
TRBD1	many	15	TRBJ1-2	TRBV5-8	TGTGCCAGCAGCTTGGGACAGGGGACTAACTATGGCTACACCTTC	CASSLGQGTNYGYTF
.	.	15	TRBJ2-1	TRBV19	TGTGCCAGTAGTTTCCCCGGAGCGTGGTCGGATGAGCAGTTCTTC	CASSFPGAWSDEQFF
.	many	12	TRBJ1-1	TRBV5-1	TGCGCCAGCAGCTACAGGAACACTGAAGCTTTCTTT	CASSYRNTEAFF
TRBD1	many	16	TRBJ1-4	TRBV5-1	TGCGCCAGCAGCTTGGCCCGGACAGGCACAAATGAAAAACTGTTTTTT	CASSLARTGTNEKLFF
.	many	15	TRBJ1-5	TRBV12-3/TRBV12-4	TGTGCCAGCAGTTTCCTCCCGTATAGCAATCAGCCCCAGCATTTT	CASSFLPYSNQPQHF
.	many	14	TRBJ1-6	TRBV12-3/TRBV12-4	TGTGCCAGCAGTTTGAAGGACGTCGTGGCACCCCTCCACTTT	CASSLKDVVAPLHF
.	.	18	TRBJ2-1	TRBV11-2	TGTGCCAGCAGCTTTCCAGGGGTTCCGGCGAACCGGGGTCCGGAGCAGTTCTTC	CASSFPGVPANRGPEQFF
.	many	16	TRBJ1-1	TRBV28	TGTGCCAGCAGTTTGGCATTTTCCCGGGGGAGCACTGAAGCTTTCTTT	CASSLAFSRGSTEAFF
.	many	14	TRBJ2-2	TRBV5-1	TGCGCCAGCAGGATCTATCAGAACACCGGGGAGCTGTTTTTT	CASRIYQNTGELFF
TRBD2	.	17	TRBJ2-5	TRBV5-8	TGTGCCAGCAGCCTATTTGGACTAGCGGCGAGCCAAGCGACCCAGTACTTC	CASSLFGLAASQATQYF
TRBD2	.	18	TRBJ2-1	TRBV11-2	TGTGCCAGCAGCTTTCCCGCTAGCGGGGGGCCTTTATACAATGAGCAGTTCTTC	CASSFPASGGPLYNEQFF
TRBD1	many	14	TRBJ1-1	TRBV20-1	TGCAGTGCTGGTCGACAGGGAGTGAACACTGAAGCTTTCTTT	CSAGRQGVNTEAFF
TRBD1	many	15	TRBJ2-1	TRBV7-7	TGTGCTAGCAGCCTGGAGCAGGGGGTGTCGAATGAGCAGTTCTTC	CASSLEQGVSNEQFF
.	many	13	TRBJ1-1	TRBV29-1	TGCAGCGTTGGTAAGGGGACCAACACTGAAGCTTTCTTT	CSVGKGTNTEAFF
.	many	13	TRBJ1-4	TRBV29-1	TGCAGCGTTGGGGCAGGCCTTAATGAAAAACTGTTTTTT	CSVGAGLNEKLFF
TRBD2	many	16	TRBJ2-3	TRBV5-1	TGCGCCAGCAGCTTAGGACTAGCGGGGGGAGCGGATACGCAGTATTTT	CASSLGLAGGADTQYF
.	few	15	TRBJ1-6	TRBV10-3	TGTGCCATCAGTTCGGACAGAGTTTATAATTCACCCCTCCACTTT	CAISSDRVYNSPLHF
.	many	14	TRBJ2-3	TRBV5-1	TGCGCCAGCAGCCTAAGACTAGACCCAGATACGCAGTATTTT	CASSLRLDPDTQYF
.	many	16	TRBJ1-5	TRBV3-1	TGTGCCAGCAGCCAAGACGGGACACTGAGCAATCAGCCCCAGCATTTT	CASSQDGTLSNQPQHF
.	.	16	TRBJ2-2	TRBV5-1	TGCGCCAGCAGCTACCGGCGGGACTTAAACACCGGGGAGCTGTTTTTT	CASSYRRDLNTGELFF